This T cell receptor beta chain came from a study of blood T cells in healthy people across ages. Study-wide points: Both naive CD4+ cell counts and diversity were greater in long-lived donors than in aged donors.

Donation came from healthy Caucasian individuals in Russia who were aged roughly 6 to 95. Together with a sample-barcoded 5' primer, a J-beta primer mix was included in a second PCR lasting about 7 to 11 cycles. One entry per CDR3 protein results from TCRdb running MiXCR on the 5' RACE reads. The sample includes over a million distinct CDR3 sequences, under 30% of them seen just once. Between the trimmed V and J ends, which lost 5 bases and 6 bases, there was a span of 20 bases. There are 16 residues in the CDR3. A remark on this clonotype: What it binds is not known.

In addition, the sample was reused for a study of T cells of mothers and their children. That publication notes: RNA was extracted, and all of it went into cDNA synthesis at roughly 1.4 ug per 15 ul. Sample barcodes and 2-4 random nucleotides came from the second PCR's M1S primer.

Sequenced: blood. V is TRBV12-3 or TRBV12-4 and J is TRBJ2-1; TRBD1 might be the D (5 bases). The source is a girl aged 2-15 years in good health. CDR3 sequence reads: CASSAPRAFTGNEQFF. The CDR3 bases are TGTGCCAGCAGTGCACCCCGGGCCTTCACAGGCAATGAGCAGTTCTTC.